This TCR beta chain was obtained from a study of T cell responses to AZD1222 COVID-19 vaccine. About this clone: Antigen specificity is unknown.

General study points: Vaccine-associated CD4 TCRs spanned spike, dominant at 160-218 and 743-854. Donors, mostly white British, included more females; clonal diversity was possibly underestimated. Nearly half of spike-specific TCRs reportedly target unmutated variant regions.

The CDR3 is 14 amino acids. CDR1 and CDR2 (germline): LGHDT, YNNKEL (reference sequence). V was clipped by 3 bases and J by 0 bases, with 6 bases between them. TCRdb's table, derived via immunoSEQ multiplex PCR, lists solely in-frame clones and lacks some. The sample has around 58,000 clones; 70% to 85% are singletons. The source is an adult in good health. The gene calls are TRBV3-1 (or the pseudogene TRBV3-2) and TRBJ1-3; D not resolved. The material was peripheral blood, obtained on day 0 of AZD1222 vaccination. The CDR3 is CASSQFLSGNTIYF. The CDR3, as DNA: TGTGCCAGCAGCCAGTTCCTCTCTGGAAACACCATATATTTT.